This T cell receptor (beta chain) was retrieved from a study of CD4 T cells in relation to SARS-CoV-2 and coronaviruses. The V gene lost 0 bases and the J gene lost 3 bases, with 9 bases spanning the gap. Germline V gene sequence: CDR1 SGHRS, CDR2 YFSETQ. This CDR3 has 14 amino acids. The unexposed donors gave CD4+ T cells in 2011-2018, prior to COVID-19. Isolation of CD4+ T cells took place after less than 11 days in culture. Some clones are missing from TCRdb's copy, which holds only in-frame ones; the method was immunoSEQ multiplex PCR. The top ten clones hold less than 20% of a sample with tens of thousands of clones, about 73% of them seen once. With regard to this clone: Its cognate antigen is unknown.

The gene calls are TRBV5-1 and TRBJ1-1, with D perhaps TRBD1 (6 bases). Sequencing was done on a sample of CD4+ T cells from PBMCs, cultured in vitro. This clonotype was obtained from a human donor in good health. CDR3 amino acids: CASSLGGGDTEAFF. The CDR3 nucleotides are TGCGCCAGCAGCTTGGGAGGGGGGGACACTGAAGCTTTCTTT.